These 3 T cell receptor beta chains came from one sample sequenced in a study of T cell repertoires in cytomegalovirus infection (dated by TCRdb to between 2018 and 2021). These reads were obtained on an Illumina HiSeq 1500. TCRdb redid the processing of the public reads, applying fastp at Q25 and MiXCR, and retained in-frame beta chains. Rows matching on CDR3 protein sequence are summarized as one entry with the most common DNA and genes. For this sample there are a few hundred thousand distinct CDR3 sequences; 17% appear just once. The ten largest clones add up to 12% of the sample. Sequences were obtained from PBMCs. These TCRs come from a human donor in good health (CMV status not recorded). Some clones in this sample may be carry-over from other donors' samples.

This clonotype was seen at least ten times. DNA of the CDR3: TGTGCCAGCAGCTTAAATTCGGCAGGCCACTCCTACGAGCAGTACTTC. It codes for CASSLNSAGHSYEQYF. The chain couples TRBV7-2 to TRBJ2-7; no clear D gene. V lost 2 bases and J lost 0, with 14 bases in between. The CDR3 is 16 residues long. Germline CDR1 and CDR2: SGHTA and FQGNSA.

The rearrangement uses TRBV7-3 and TRBJ2-1; 9 bases are shared with TRBD2. This CDR3 region has 14 residues. Trimming at V came to 5 bases and at J to 7 bases, leaving 6 bases not matched to a gene. Germline CDR1 SGHTA, CDR2 FQGTGA. The CDR3 bases are TGTGCCAGCAGCCCTAGGGGACTAGCAAATGAGCAGTTCTTC. Translating gives CASSPRGLANEQFF.

This chain uses TRBV11-2 with TRBJ2-5; TRBD2 matches 9 bases. Germline V gives CDR1 SGHAT, CDR2 FQNNGV. The junction had 9 bases not matched to a gene; V was cut back by 5 bases and J by 2 bases. The CDR3 totals 16 residues. CDR3 nucleotide sequence: TGTGCCAGCAGCACGGGAGCGGGGGGCCCACAAGAGACCCAGTACTTC. Translating gives CASSTGAGGPQETQYF.